Shown below are 8 T cell receptor beta chains from a single sample sequenced in a study of T-cell reconstitution after alpha-beta-depleted transplantation in children. Unique molecular identifiers tagged the TCRbeta library. TCRdb processed the PCR reads anew with MiXCR; each CDR3 protein has one entry. The table has about 230,000 distinct CDR3 sequences, under 9.5% seen once. The source material was PBMCs from the stem cell graft donor, sampled from the stem cell graft. The source is a human donor who donated a stem cell graft to a child with acute lymphoblastic leukemia.

In nucleotides, the CDR3 is TGCAGTGGGTTTCAGCGGGGGAATGACAATGAGCAGTTCTTC. It codes for CSGFQRGNDNEQFF. The genes are TRBV20-1 and TRBJ2-1; TRBD2 matches at 8 bases. V shed 7 bases, J shed 5 bases, and the junction held 10 bases outside the gene matches. In germline, CDR1 is DFQATT, CDR2 SNEGSKA (reference sequence). The CDR3 spans 14 residues.

Of note for this clonotype: One end of the junction is discordant with germline, which a read error may explain. This sequence joins TRBV12-3 or TRBV12-4 and TRBJ1-1, with a weak D call TRBD1 (6 bases). CDR3 size: 14 residues. The CDR3 loop is CATVRDTINIEAFF. In nucleotides, the CDR3 is TGTGCCACAGTACGGGACACGATAAACATTGAAGCTTTCTTT.

The genes are TRBV5-1 and TRBJ1-1, with TRBD1 matching 7 bases. Germline lookup yields CDR1 SGHRS and CDR2 YFSETQ. V shed 3 bases and J 6 bases; nucleotides not matched to a gene: 5. This CDR3 region has 13 residues. The CDR3 sequence is CASSSRQGSEAFF. CDR3 coding DNA: TGCGCCAGCAGCTCGCGACAGGGATCTGAAGCTTTCTTT.

There are many counts of this clonotype. The V and J genes are TRBV20-1 and TRBJ2-1; 11 bases are shared with TRBD2. The CDR3 totals 15 residues. J gave up 0 bases and V 6 bases, and 4 bases lay outside the gene matches. Germline CDR1 and CDR2: DFQATT and SNEGSKA (reference sequence). The CDR3 sequence is CSAQLAGDSYNEQFF. The CDR3 coding sequence is TGCAGTGCGCAACTAGCGGGGGACTCCTACAATGAGCAGTTCTTC.

Only a few counts were recorded for this clonotype. The rearrangement joins TRBV6-2 or TRBV6-3 to TRBJ2-1, with TRBD2 as a possible D gene (5 bases). The V end was cut by 2 bases, the J end by 3 bases, with 17 bases between. Germline V lookup: CDR1 MNHEY, CDR2 SVGEGT. The CDR3 totals 17 residues. Here the CDR3 DNA reads TGTGCCAGCAGTTACCACGACTCCAAGCGGTACTACAATGAGCAGTTCTTC. Encoded protein: CASSYHDSKRYYNEQFF.

This clonotype was seen a handful of times. V gene TRBV4-1 combines with J gene TRBJ2-5; tentative D call: TRBD2 (5 bases). The CDR3 covers 17 residues. The V and J ends lost 0 bases and 5 bases respectively, with 19 bases between them. Germline V gene lookup returns CDR1 MGHRA and CDR2 YSYEKL. The CDR3 coding sequence is TGCGCCAGCAGCCAAGATTACCAGCGGTATTTGGGGGAGACCCAGTACTTC. This encodes CASSQDYQRYLGETQYF.

The V gene is TRBV19, the J gene TRBJ1-5, with D hard to call. Trimming removed 6 bases from V and 5 bases from J, with 20 bases in between. Germline CDR1 LNHDA, CDR2 SQIVND (reference sequence). There are 16 residues in the CDR3. Written as DNA, the CDR3 is TGTGCCAGTAGCCCGATCCGGGTCACCTTAGATCAGCCCCAGCATTTT. It yields the protein CASSPIRVTLDQPQHF.

This clonotype has more than one count but fewer than ten. This chain's CDR3 is CASSPLRGQNTGELFF. DNA of the CDR3: TGTGCCAGCTCACCACTTAGGGGACAGAACACCGGGGAGCTGTTTTTT. The genes are TRBV18 and TRBJ2-2, with D perhaps TRBD1 (6 bases). Trimming stripped 1 base from V and 1 base from J, with 10 bases between. Germline V lookup: CDR1 KGHSH, CDR2 LQKENI. The CDR3 contains 16 residues. The full variable domain, with the rest looked up from reference TRBV18 and TRBJ2-2, is NAGVMQNPRHLVRRRGQEARLRCSPMKGHSHVYWYRQLPEEGLKFMVYLQKENIIDESGMPKERFSAEFPKEGPSILRIQQVVRGDSAAYFCASSPLRGQNTGELFFGEGSRLTVL.